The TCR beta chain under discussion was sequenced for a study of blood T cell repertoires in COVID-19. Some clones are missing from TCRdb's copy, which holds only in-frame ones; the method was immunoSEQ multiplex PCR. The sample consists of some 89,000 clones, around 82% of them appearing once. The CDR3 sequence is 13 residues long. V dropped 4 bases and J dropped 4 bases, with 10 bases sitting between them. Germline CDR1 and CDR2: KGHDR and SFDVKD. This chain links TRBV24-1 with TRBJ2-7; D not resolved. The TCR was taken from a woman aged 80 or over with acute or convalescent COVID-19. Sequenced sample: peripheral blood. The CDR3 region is CATSDTSRYEQYF. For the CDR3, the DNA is TGTGCCACCAGTGACACGAGTCGGTACGAGCAGTACTTC.